This T cell receptor beta chain was profiled in a study of control samples from healthy donors and cancer patients. The data were produced by immunoSEQ multiplex PCR, yet TCRdb's version contains in-frame clones alone and is incomplete. There are about 150,000 clones in the sample; more than 85% occur only once, and roughly 5.7% lies in the top ten. In germline, CDR1 is SEHNR, CDR2 FQNEAQ (reference sequence). The CDR3 is made up of 16 amino acids. V was clipped by 5 bases and J by 2 bases; unmatched bases: 11. The chain uses TRBV7-9 and TRBJ2-7; 8 bases are a match to TRBD2. This sequence was found in a man in his late teens or twenties in good health. Sequenced input: blood. The CDR3, as DNA: TGTGCCAGCAGCCCAGCCTGGAAGCGGGGGCCCTACGAGCAGTACTTC. Translation gives CASSPAWKRGPYEQYF.